The 21 T cell receptor beta chains below all came from one sample that was sequenced in a study of patients and donors after allogeneic stem cell transplantation. Via MiXCR, TCRdb re-called the RT-PCR reads, giving one row per CDR3 protein. The table has some 200,000 distinct CDR3 sequences, roughly two fifths seen once. Specimen: blood, either unsorted or a sorted T cell fraction (not recorded which). The receptors come from a human donor who was either an allogeneic HSCT recipient or a stem cell or donor lymphocyte infusion donor (not recorded which). It is not recorded whose cells these are; they may come from a transplant donor.

This clonotype was recorded many times. V and J are TRBV9 and TRBJ1-1; D gene unclear. V lost 5 bases, J lost 1 base, and 9 bases lay in between. The CDR3 spans 13 residues. Germline lookup yields CDR1 SGDLS and CDR2 YYNGEE. The chain's CDR3 is CASSVEGNTEAFF. The CDR3 DNA follows: TGTGCCAGCAGTGTGGAGGGGAACACTGAAGCTTTCTTT.

This rearrangement joins TRBV12-3 or TRBV12-4 to TRBJ1-1, with 7 bases matching TRBD1. V lost 7 bases and J lost 2; bases outside the gene matches: 4. The CDR3 covers 13 residues. The CDR3 spells CASKTGVNTEAFF. In nucleotides, the CDR3 is TGTGCCAGCAAAACAGGGGTAAACACTGAAGCTTTCTTT.

This clonotype was found a few times. The chain has TRBV12-3 or TRBV12-4 and TRBJ1-2; D remains ambiguous. Trimming took 5 bases from V and 6 from J, leaving 13 bases between them. This CDR3 has 13 residues. The CDR3 reads CASSPGVVDGYTF. CDR3 nucleotide sequence: TGTGCCAGCAGTCCCGGGGTCGTAGATGGCTACACCTTC.

This CDR3 reads CASSPGHSSYEQYF. Here the CDR3 DNA reads TGCGCCAGCAGCCCCGGACACTCGTCCTACGAGCAGTACTTC. The chain uses TRBV5-1 and TRBJ2-7; a weak D match, TRBD1 (5 bases). Germline CDR1 is SGHRS and CDR2 is YFSETQ. The CDR3 consists of 14 residues. V shed 4 bases and J shed 1 base, with 12 bases lying between them. The whole variable domain, filled in from reference TRBV5-1 and TRBJ2-7, reads KAGVTQTPRYLIKTRGQQVTLSCSPISGHRSVSWYQQTPGQGLQFLFEYFSETQRNKGNFPGRFSGRQFSNSRSEMNVSTLELGDSALYLCASSPGHSSYEQYFGPGTRLTVT.

V and J are TRBV24-1 and TRBJ1-2, with D perhaps matching TRBD1 (5 bases). This CDR3 region has 13 residues. The germline CDR1 and CDR2 sequences are KGHDR and SFDVKD. V was pared by 9 bases and J by 6 bases, with 16 bases between. CDR3 sequence reads: CATGLGPRNGYTF. The DNA of the CDR3 is TGTGCCACCGGGCTGGGGCCTCGCAATGGCTACACCTTC.

V usage is TRBV6-2 or TRBV6-3 and J usage is TRBJ2-2; 9 bases are a match to TRBD2. The CDR3 extends over 16 amino acids. Germline lookup yields CDR1 MNHEY and CDR2 SVGEGT. The V segment lost 5 bases and the J segment 6 bases; nucleotides outside the gene matches: 10. CDR3 in amino acids: CASSGPGLARAGELFF. The CDR3 DNA is TGTGCCAGCAGTGGACCGGGACTAGCCAGAGCCGGGGAGCTGTTTTTT.

This clonotype was found a few times. The V gene is TRBV27, the J gene TRBJ1-5; weak D call: TRBD1 (5 bases). V was trimmed by 4 bases and J by 3 bases, leaving 13 bases between them. CDR1 MNHEY and CDR2 SMNVEV come from the germline V gene (reference sequence). CDR3 length: 15 amino acids. The CDR3 sequence is CASSSGRSFNQPQHF. DNA for the CDR3: TGTGCCAGCAGTTCGGGACGTTCCTTCAATCAGCCCCAGCATTTT.

This clonotype has just a few counts. The CDR3 spells CASRGKTYEQYF. The CDR3 DNA follows: TGTGCCAGCAGGGGCAAGACCTACGAGCAGTACTTC. The chain recombines TRBV6-5 with TRBJ2-7; D unclear. The germline gives CDR1 MNHEY, CDR2 SVGAGI. This CDR3 spans 12 amino acids. The germline V and J ends were trimmed by 6 bases and 2 bases, with 8 bases remaining between them.

In this sample, this clonotype turned up once. The rearrangement uses TRBV6-6 and TRBJ1-1, with a tentative D call TRBD1 (6 bases). Trimming left V 6 bases short and J 4 bases short, with 12 bases between. The CDR3 extends over 13 amino acids. The germline V gene has CDR1 MNHNY and CDR2 SVGAGI (reference sequence). The CDR3 bases are TGTGCCAGCAGAGTTGGACAGAGCACTGAAGCTTTCTTT. Translation gives CASRVGQSTEAFF.

This clonotype was seen only a few times. This chain joins TRBV7-8 and TRBJ1-4, with TRBD1 as a possible D gene (5 bases). The CDR3 is 17 amino acids. The germline V and J ends were trimmed by 0 bases and 6 bases, with 17 bases remaining between them. CDR1 and CDR2 (germline): SGHVS, FQNEAQ. The CDR3 DNA reads TGTGCCAGCAGCTTAGCGTTGGAAAGGGGCGCGGATGAAAAACTGTTTTTT. Translated, it gives CASSLALERGADEKLFF.

This clonotype was counted a few times. The V and J genes are TRBV5-1 and TRBJ1-2; possible D gene TRBD1, 6 bases. Looked up from germline, CDR1 is SGHRS and CDR2 is YFSETQ. The CDR3 is 12 amino acids. V was trimmed by 4 bases and J by 6 bases, leaving 10 bases between them. CDR3 nucleotide sequence: TGCGCCAGCAGCGCAGGGGTGGATGGCTACACCTTC. This sequence encodes CASSAGVDGYTF. The full variable domain, with the rest looked up from reference TRBV5-1 and TRBJ1-2, is KAGVTQTPRYLIKTRGQQVTLSCSPISGHRSVSWYQQTPGQGLQFLFEYFSETQRNKGNFPGRFSGRQFSNSRSEMNVSTLELGDSALYLCASSAGVDGYTFGSGTRLTVV.

The chain is built from TRBV20-1 and TRBJ2-3, with D maybe TRBD2 (5 bases). The V and J ends lost 4 bases and 6 bases respectively, with 20 bases between them. From germline, CDR1 is DFQATT and CDR2 SNEGSKA (reference sequence). The CDR3 spans 15 residues. The CDR3 DNA reads as TGCAGTGCTAAGGGTCCCCCTCGGCCGGGGGATACGCAGTATTTT. It codes for CSAKGPPRPGDTQYF.

This chain connects TRBV28 to TRBJ2-3; D gene ambiguous. The CDR3 has 15 amino acids. With 5 bases removed from V and 6 bases from J, the gap between germline ends came to 18 bases. Germline V CDR1 and CDR2: MDHEN, SYDVKM. The CDR3 nucleotides are TGTGCCAGCAGTCACCAAGGTCCCGGCTTGGATACGCAGTATTTT. As protein: CASSHQGPGLDTQYF.

To note about this clonotype: The junction departs from germline at one end; a sequencing error may be responsible. The V and J genes are TRBV10-1 and TRBJ2-3; D not resolved. This CDR3 is built from 15 residues. In germline, CDR1 is WNHNN, CDR2 SYGVQD (reference sequence). The chain's CDR3 is CASREVGLSTDTQYF. The DNA of the CDR3 is TGCGCCAGCCGTGAGGTAGGGCTTTCGACAGATACGCAGTATTTT.

This clonotype has only one observation. The chain is built from TRBV7-9 and TRBJ2-1; no clear D gene. CDR1 is SEHNR and CDR2 is FQNEAQ in the germline V gene (reference sequence). V was clipped by 2 bases and J by 8 bases, with 16 bases between them. The CDR3 totals 15 residues. CDR3 in DNA: TGTGCCAGCAGCTTACGACCGCGAACGGTCGATGAGCAGTTCTTC. It translates to CASSLRPRTVDEQFF.

This chain links TRBV20-1 with TRBJ2-7, with D possibly being TRBD2 (6 bases). CDR3 length equals 15 residues. Per germline, CDR1 DFQATT and CDR2 SNEGSKA (reference sequence). V was shortened by 6 bases and J by 4 bases, with 22 bases between the two germline ends. CDR3 sequence: CSASLTGAVLYEQYF. The CDR3 coding sequence is TGCAGTGCCTCCTTAACGGGAGCAGTCCTTTACGAGCAGTACTTC.

The chain's CDR3 is CASSLGPYEAGAKNIQYF. Here the CDR3 DNA reads TGTGCCAGCAGCTTAGGGCCCTATGAAGCAGGGGCCAAAAACATTCAGTACTTC. The chain has TRBV7-6 and TRBJ2-4; maybe TRBD1 (5 bases). CDR3 size: 18 residues. Germline lookup yields CDR1 SGHVS and CDR2 FNYEAQ. V gave up 1 base and J gave up 1 base, with 17 bases separating them.

The V gene is TRBV4-3, the J gene TRBJ2-7; 8 nucleotides align to TRBD2. Germline assignment: CDR1 LGHNA and CDR2 YSLEER. The CDR3 sequence is 16 residues long. J was trimmed by 4 bases and V by 4 bases; bases with no gene match: 12. The chain's CDR3 is CASSLSTLSGEYEQYF. CDR3 nucleotides: TGCGCCAGCAGCCTATCCACACTTAGCGGGGAATACGAGCAGTACTTC.

The J gene is TRBJ2-7, the V gene TRBV27; 11 bases align to TRBD2. CDR3 length: 16 amino acids. Unmatched junction bases numbered 4, after V lost 3 bases and J lost 0 bases. The germline V gene has CDR1 MNHEY and CDR2 SMNVEV (reference sequence). The CDR3 DNA reads TGTGCCAGCAGTTTGCTAGCGGGAGGTAGCTCCTACGAGCAGTACTTC. It encodes CASSLLAGGSSYEQYF.

The rearrangement uses TRBV28 and TRBJ1-4, with D possibly being TRBD1 (5 bases). This CDR3 comprises 13 residues. Germline loops: CDR1 MDHEN, CDR2 SYDVKM. The ends were cut back, 5 bases at V and 11 bases at J, with 15 bases in the middle. The CDR3 is CASSPPQGWKLFF. The CDR3 DNA reads as TGTGCCAGCAGTCCCCCTCAGGGTTGGAAACTGTTTTTT.

Here the CDR3 DNA reads TGTGCCAGCAGCCAAGCCCCAGTAGGGTCCCGCACTGAAGCTTTCTTT. Protein: CASSQAPVGSRTEAFF. The chain couples TRBV3-1 to TRBJ1-1; D not resolved. V was trimmed by 1 base and J by 4 bases, leaving 16 bases between them. CDR1 and CDR2 (germline): LGHDT, YNNKEL (reference sequence). The CDR3 is made up of 16 amino acids.